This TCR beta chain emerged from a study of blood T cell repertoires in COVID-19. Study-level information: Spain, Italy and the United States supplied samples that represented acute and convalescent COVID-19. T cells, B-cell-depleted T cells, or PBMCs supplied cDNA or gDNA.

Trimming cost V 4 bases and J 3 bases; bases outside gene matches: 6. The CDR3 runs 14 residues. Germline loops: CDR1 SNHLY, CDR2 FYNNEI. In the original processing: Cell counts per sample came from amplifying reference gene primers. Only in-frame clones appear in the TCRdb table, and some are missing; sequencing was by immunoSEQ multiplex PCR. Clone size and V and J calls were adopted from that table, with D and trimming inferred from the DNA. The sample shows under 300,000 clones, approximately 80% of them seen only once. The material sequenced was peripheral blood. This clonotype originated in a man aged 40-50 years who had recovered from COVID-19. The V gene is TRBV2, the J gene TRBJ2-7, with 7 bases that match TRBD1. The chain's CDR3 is CASSVGGRFYEQYF. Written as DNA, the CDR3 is TGTGCCAGCAGTGTAGGGGGCAGATTCTACGAGCAGTACTTC.